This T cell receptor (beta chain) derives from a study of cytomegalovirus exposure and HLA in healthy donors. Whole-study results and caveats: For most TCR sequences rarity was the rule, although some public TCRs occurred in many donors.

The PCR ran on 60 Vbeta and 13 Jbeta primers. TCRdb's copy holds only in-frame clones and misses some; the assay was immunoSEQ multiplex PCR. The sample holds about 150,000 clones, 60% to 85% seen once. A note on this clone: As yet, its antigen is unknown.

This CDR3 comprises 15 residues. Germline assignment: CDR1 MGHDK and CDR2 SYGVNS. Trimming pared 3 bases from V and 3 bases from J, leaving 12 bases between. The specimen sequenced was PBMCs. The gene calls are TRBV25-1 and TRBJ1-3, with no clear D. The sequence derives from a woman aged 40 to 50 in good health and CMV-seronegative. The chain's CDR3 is CASSEPGGGGNTIYF. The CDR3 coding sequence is TGTGCCAGCAGTGAGCCCGGAGGAGGTGGAAACACCATATATTTT.